One sample yielded the 29 T cell receptor beta chains listed below, sequenced in a study of Tregs in tolerant kidney transplant recipients (dated by TCRdb to the late 2010s). Library construction relied on the immunoSEQ multiplex PCR assay. This is the immuneACCESS table as TCRdb keeps it, with only in-frame sequences that have V and J called. A part of the clones is gone; compared with another copy, unresolved V genes explain less than half, and the rest is unexplained. The sample table holds fewer than 45,000 clones, of which over 95% were seen once. 0.37% of the sample goes to the ten largest clones. Which antigens these TCRs recognize remains unknown. The sequenced sample consisted of Tregs from blood cultured with allogeneic cells. Every receptor here comes from a human donor in good health.

The CDR3 loop reads CASIPRDRGYNEQFF. The CDR3, as DNA: TGTGCCAGCATCCCTCGGGACAGGGGTTACAATGAGCAGTTCTTC. The chain couples TRBV2 to TRBJ2-1; 10 bases are shared with TRBD1. Unmatched junction bases numbered 7, after V lost 7 bases and J lost 4 bases. The V gene's germline CDR1 is SNHLY and CDR2 FYNNEI. The CDR3 spans 15 residues.

The rearrangement links TRBV5-5 to TRBJ2-3; 14 bases map to TRBD2. Germline CDR1 reads SGHKS; CDR2 reads YYEKEE (reference sequence). V dropped 9 bases and J dropped 3; count of bases not matched to a gene: 9. The CDR3 runs 16 residues. DNA of the CDR3: TGTGCCACCGGGACTAGCGGGAGAAAGTGGACAGATACGCAGTATTTT. It encodes CATGTSGRKWTDTQYF. Full variable domain (missing parts from reference TRBV5-5 and TRBJ2-3): DAGVTQSPTHLIKTRGQQVTLRCSPISGHKSVSWYQQVLGQGPQFIFQYYEKEERGRGNFPDRFSARQFPNYSSELNVNALLLGDSALYLCATGTSGRKWTDTQYFGPGTRLTVL.

The chain uses TRBV7-9 and TRBJ1-5; 7 positions agree with TRBD1. Trimming cost V 0 bases and J 5 bases; bases outside gene matches: 10. The CDR3 runs 17 residues. CDR1 is SEHNR, CDR2 FQNEAQ, per germline (reference sequence). The CDR3 nucleotides are TGTGCCAGCAGCTTAGCCCCCCGTGGCAGGGGGGATCAGCCCCAGCATTTT. This sequence encodes CASSLAPRGRGDQPQHF. Supplemented by reference TRBV7-9 and TRBJ1-5, the full variable domain reads DTGVSQNPRHKITKRGQNVTFRCDPISEHNRLYWYRQTLGQGPEFLTYFQNEAQLEKSRLLSDRFSAERPKGSFSTLEIQRTEQGDSAMYLCASSLAPRGRGDQPQHFGDGTRLSIL.

This clone was counted a single time. The V and J genes are TRBV10-3 and TRBJ2-1; TRBD2 matches 13 bases. J was trimmed by 8 bases and V by 3 bases; bases with no gene match: 7. The CDR3 is made up of 16 amino acids. Germline V gene lookup returns CDR1 ENHRY and CDR2 SYGVKD. The CDR3 protein is CAISDPGTSGTHEQFF. CDR3 DNA: TGTGCCATCAGTGACCCCGGGACTAGCGGGACTCATGAGCAGTTCTTC.

The chain joins TRBV18 to TRBJ2-1, with D unclear. The V gene's germline CDR1 is KGHSH and CDR2 LQKENI. There are 15 residues in the CDR3. V lost 2 bases and J lost 2, with 10 bases in between. CDR3 in DNA: TGTGCCAGCTCACCAGCGCACACAGCCTACAATGAGCAGTTCTTC. It translates to CASSPAHTAYNEQFF. The full variable domain, in which reference TRBV18 and TRBJ2-1 provide the parts outside the CDR3, is NAGVMQNPRHLVRRRGQEARLRCSPMKGHSHVYWYRQLPEEGLKFMVYLQKENIIDESGMPKERFSAEFPKEGPSILRIQQVVRGDSAAYFCASSPAHTAYNEQFFGPGTRLTVL.

J is TRBJ2-6 and V is TRBV5-4; D not resolved. V was pared by 4 bases and J by 4 bases, with 12 bases between. CDR1 and CDR2 from the germline V gene are SGHNT and YYREEE (reference sequence). CDR3 length equals 15 residues. As DNA, the CDR3 is TGTGCCAGCAGCCCGGGCCGCCCCGGGGCCAACGTCCTGACTTTC. Translated, it gives CASSPGRPGANVLTF.

CDR3 bases: TGTGCCAGCTCACCACCGGGCCAGAGAACGGGTTACGGCTACACCTTC. As protein: CASSPPGQRTGYGYTF. The rearrangement uses TRBV18 and TRBJ1-2; D remains unclear. The V and J ends lost 0 bases and 8 bases respectively, with 19 bases between them. Germline V CDR1 and CDR2: KGHSH, LQKENI. The CDR3 runs to 16 residues. The whole variable domain, remainder taken from reference TRBV18 and TRBJ1-2, is NAGVMQNPRHLVRRRGQEARLRCSPMKGHSHVYWYRQLPEEGLKFMVYLQKENIIDESGMPKERFSAEFPKEGPSILRIQQVVRGDSAAYFCASSPPGQRTGYGYTFGSGTRLTVV.

The genes are TRBV20-1 and TRBJ1-2; unclear D gene. CDR1 is DFQATT, CDR2 SNEGSKA, per germline (reference sequence). V shed 3 bases and J shed 8 bases, with 4 bases lying between them. The CDR3 covers 9 residues. For the CDR3, the DNA is TGCAGTGCTAGTCCCGGCTACACCTTC. This gives the protein CSASPGYTF.

This chain uses TRBV2 with TRBJ1-5; 7 bases are a match to TRBD1. The junction had 9 bases not matched to a gene; V was cut back by 8 bases and J by 5 bases. The CDR3 consists of 14 residues. Germline V CDR1 and CDR2: SNHLY, FYNNEI. CDR3 loop: CASQRDRAYQPQHF. In DNA form, the CDR3 reads TGTGCCAGCCAGAGGGACAGAGCCTATCAGCCCCAGCATTTT.

The chain employs TRBV5-8 and TRBJ2-2; TRBD2 might be the D (6 bases). There are 16 residues in the CDR3. Per the germline V gene, CDR1 is SGHTS and CDR2 is YDEGEE. V lost 3 bases and J lost 0, with 12 bases in between. The CDR3 loop reads CASSSQLAANTGELFF. The CDR3, as DNA: TGTGCCAGCAGCTCCCAACTAGCAGCGAACACCGGGGAGCTGTTTTTT.

The gene calls are TRBV5-1 and TRBJ2-3, with 9 nucleotides matching TRBD2. This CDR3 spans 16 amino acids. The junction had 11 bases not matched to a gene; V was cut back by 5 bases and J by 4 bases. Germline-derived CDR1 and CDR2 are SGHRS and YFSETQ. The CDR3 DNA reads TGCGCCAGCAGTGGCTTTGCGGGGGGGCAGCCAGATACGCAGTATTTT. It translates to CASSGFAGGQPDTQYF.

In its sample, this clone was seen once. For the CDR3, the DNA is TGTGCCAGCTCACTACAAAGTGTGGACAGGACTAACAATGAGCAGTTCTTC. It is translated as CASSLQSVDRTNNEQFF. This chain links TRBV18 with TRBJ2-1; the D gene is possibly TRBD1 (7 bases). V lost 4 bases and J lost 5, with 21 bases in between. Germline loops: CDR1 KGHSH, CDR2 LQKENI. CDR3 length: 17 residues. Full variable domain (rest looked up from reference TRBV18 and TRBJ2-1): NAGVMQNPRHLVRRRGQEARLRCSPMKGHSHVYWYRQLPEEGLKFMVYLQKENIIDESGMPKERFSAEFPKEGPSILRIQQVVRGDSAAYFCASSLQSVDRTNNEQFFGPGTRLTVL.

The chain employs TRBV2 and TRBJ2-1, with 7 bases lining up with TRBD1. Germline CDR1 SNHLY, CDR2 FYNNEI. The CDR3 is made up of 15 amino acids. The V gene end was trimmed by 1 base and the J gene end by 3 bases; junction bases not matched to a gene: 3. For the CDR3, the DNA is TGTGCCAGCAGTGAAGGACAGGGCAGCTACAATGAGCAGTTCTTC. Its translation: CASSEGQGSYNEQFF.

This rearrangement joins TRBV6-1 to TRBJ1-5, with D possibly being TRBD1 (5 bases). V gave up 8 bases and J gave up 0 bases, with 8 bases separating them. This CDR3 spans 13 amino acids. The germline V gene has CDR1 MNHNS and CDR2 SASEGT. This CDR3 is CASRGISNQPQHF. CDR3 sequence (DNA): TGTGCCAGCCGGGGGATTAGCAATCAGCCCCAGCATTTT.

The rearrangement links TRBV30 to TRBJ1-5; unclear D gene. Germline V lookup: CDR1 GTSNPN, CDR2 SVGIG (reference sequence). This CDR3 has 13 amino acids. Deletions cut 5 bases from V and 2 bases from J, with 10 bases between. CDR3 DNA sequence: TGTGCCTGGGCAACTCAGGGCAATCAGCCCCAGCATTTT. Translating gives CAWATQGNQPQHF.

The J gene is TRBJ2-4, the V gene TRBV7-8; possible D gene TRBD1, 5 bases. Per germline, CDR1 SGHVS and CDR2 FQNEAQ. V dropped 5 bases and J dropped 8 bases, with 13 bases sitting between them. The CDR3 is 13 amino acids. CDR3 bases: TGTGCCAGCAGCCTAGGCAGGGTTGACATTCAGTACTTC. Amino acid sequence: CASSLGRVDIQYF.

V gene TRBV19 combines with J gene TRBJ2-3; D is unclear. V gave up 3 bases and J gave up 1 base, with 14 bases separating them. Germline V gene data show CDR1 as LNHDA and CDR2 as SQIVND (reference sequence). The CDR3 runs 16 residues. CDR3: CASSITSFRRTDTQYF. CDR3 nucleotide sequence: TGTGCCAGTAGTATCACTTCCTTTAGGCGCACAGATACGCAGTATTTT. The full variable domain, with the rest looked up from reference TRBV19 and TRBJ2-3, is DGGITQSPKYLFRKEGQNVTLSCEQNLNHDAMYWYRQDPGQGLRLIYYSQIVNDFQKGDIAEGYSVSREKKESFPLTVTSAQKNPTAFYLCASSITSFRRTDTQYFGPGTRLTVL.

The chain links TRBV5-1 to TRBJ2-4; 7 bases are shared with TRBD2. Germline V lookup: CDR1 SGHRS, CDR2 YFSETQ. This CDR3 is 18 amino acids long. Trimming took 4 bases from V and 2 from J; bases not matched to a gene: 15. Written as DNA, the CDR3 is TGCGCCAGCAGCCCCGGGGGAGGGAGTCAATTGACCAAAAACATTCAGTACTTC. It codes for CASSPGGGSQLTKNIQYF.

The chain uses TRBV18 and TRBJ1-1, with D unclear. Germline CDR1 KGHSH, CDR2 LQKENI. V lost 4 bases and J 1 base, leaving 10 bases between the germline ends. The CDR3 has 14 residues. DNA for the CDR3: TGTGCCAGCTCACTATCCACAGCGAACACTGAAGCTTTCTTT. Residues: CASSLSTANTEAFF. The variable domain in full, completed from reference TRBV18 and TRBJ1-1, reads NAGVMQNPRHLVRRRGQEARLRCSPMKGHSHVYWYRQLPEEGLKFMVYLQKENIIDESGMPKERFSAEFPKEGPSILRIQQVVRGDSAAYFCASSLSTANTEAFFGQGTRLTVV.

This clone was detected only once. V gene TRBV5-1 combines with J gene TRBJ2-3; the match to TRBD2 covers 8 bases. V gave up 7 bases and J gave up 10 bases; unmatched junction bases: 17. This CDR3 has 15 residues. CDR1 SGHRS and CDR2 YFSETQ come from the germline V gene. For the CDR3, the DNA is TGCGCCAGCCGGGCTGGCGGGAGGTCCGTGGTGGCGCAGTATTTT. Its translation: CASRAGGRSVVAQYF.

CDR3 bases: TGTGCCAGCAGTTACCGGACGAAGCAGTATTTT. It translates to CASSYRTKQYF. The chain is built from TRBV6-5 and TRBJ2-3, with no clear D. This CDR3 is built from 11 residues. Germline CDR1 is MNHEY and CDR2 is SVGAGI. The V end was cut by 2 bases, the J end by 11 bases, with 8 bases between.

J is TRBJ2-7 and V is TRBV6-1, with D unclear. The CDR3 has 13 residues. Germline V gene lookup returns CDR1 MNHNS and CDR2 SASEGT. V was cut by 5 bases and J by 2 bases, with 10 bases left in between. The CDR3 region has the DNA TGTGCCAGCAGTCAGACGGCTACCTACGAGCAGTACTTC. Protein: CASSQTATYEQYF.

V gene TRBV5-1 combines with J gene TRBJ2-7; D might be TRBD1 (5 bases). This CDR3 comprises 13 residues. Germline values: CDR1 SGHRS, CDR2 YFSETQ. V was pared by 5 bases and J by 1 base, with 10 bases between. This CDR3 reads CASRARASYEQYF. The CDR3 DNA sequence: TGCGCCAGCAGGGCCAGGGCTTCCTACGAGCAGTACTTC.

The chain combines TRBV18 with TRBJ2-5; TRBD1 agrees at 8 bases. The CDR3 consists of 16 residues. In germline, CDR1 is KGHSH, CDR2 LQKENI. After removal of 3 bases from V and 5 bases from J, the junction contained 11 bases not matched to a gene. In DNA, the CDR3 is TGTGCCAGCTCACCCGGGACAGGTCGAGGGCTCGAGACCCAGTACTTC. The encoded protein is CASSPGTGRGLETQYF.

CDR3 residues: CASSYSIAGPRDEQFF. As DNA, the CDR3 is TGTGCCAGCAGTTACTCGATAGCGGGTCCGAGGGATGAGCAGTTCTTC. The rearrangement joins TRBV6-5 to TRBJ2-1; 7 positions agree with TRBD2. V shed 0 bases, J shed 8 bases, and the junction held 10 bases outside the gene matches. The CDR3 extends over 16 amino acids. Germline-derived CDR1 and CDR2 are MNHEY and SVGAGI.

This rearrangement joins TRBV5-1 to TRBJ2-2; weak D call: TRBD1 (7 bases). The CDR3 runs to 15 residues. The V end was cut by 2 bases, the J end by 3 bases, with 11 bases between. Per germline, CDR1 SGHRS and CDR2 YFSETQ. The CDR3 spells CASSFQGGDTGELFF. The CDR3 coding sequence is TGCGCCAGCAGCTTTCAGGGGGGTGACACCGGGGAGCTGTTTTTT.

This clone was seen just once. The chain carries TRBV7-8 and TRBJ1-1; D call uncertain. The V and J ends lost 2 bases and 1 base respectively, with 5 bases between them. Germline CDR1 is SGHVS and CDR2 is FQNEAQ. CDR3 length: 13 amino acids. The CDR3 sequence: CASSLQENTEAFF. DNA of the CDR3: TGTGCCAGCAGCTTACAGGAGAACACTGAAGCTTTCTTT.

In regard to this clone: This sample also contains other DNA sequences that code for the same CDR3. J is TRBJ2-2 and V is TRBV5-4, with D maybe TRBD2 (7 bases). The CDR3 covers 16 residues. CDR1 and CDR2 from the germline V gene are SGHNT and YYREEE (reference sequence). V gave up 3 bases and J gave up 7 bases, with 19 bases separating them. CDR3 loop: CASSWRGGARVGELFF. The CDR3 DNA follows: TGTGCCAGCAGCTGGAGGGGGGGGGCTCGAGTCGGGGAGCTGTTTTTT.

The chain has TRBV19 and TRBJ1-6; 7 positions match TRBD1. Germline V gene lookup returns CDR1 LNHDA and CDR2 SQIVND (reference sequence). V was clipped by 6 bases and J by 0 bases; unmatched bases: 2. This CDR3 comprises 15 residues. CDR3 in amino acids: CASRGQYSYNSPLHF. In nucleotides, the CDR3 is TGTGCCAGTAGGGGACAGTACTCCTATAATTCACCCCTCCACTTT.